This T cell receptor (beta chain) was observed in a study of blood T cells in healthy people across ages. Study-wide results and limits: With unsorted PBMCs, a conclusive comparison of naive versus antigen-experienced cells was not possible. The CMV status of each donor remained undetermined, and this could have confounded shifts in expanded clonotypes.

Germline CDR1 and CDR2: SGHTA and FQGNSA. The CDR3 is made up of 15 amino acids. V gave up 5 bases and J gave up 9 bases, with 23 bases separating them. As to this clonotype: The antigen is not known.

Isolation recovered at least 6 million PBMCs from every sample. Through a sample-barcoded 5' primer and a J-beta primer mix, a second PCR was run for roughly 6 to 12 cycles. The study obtained at least 3 million CDR3-containing paired-end reads from every sample. TCRdb independently ran MiXCR on the 5' RACE reads; one entry per CDR3 protein. Of some 1.8 million distinct CDR3 sequences detected, around 40% appear once; the ten largest clones hold roughly 23%. The sequence derives from a human donor in good health. The chain joins TRBV7-2 to TRBJ2-7; a possible D gene is TRBD1 (6 bases). The sample taken for sequencing was blood. The CDR3 loop is CASSPPQTGGKGQYF. The CDR3 region has the DNA TGTGCCAGCAGCCCTCCCCAGACAGGTGGTAAAGGGCAGTACTTC.